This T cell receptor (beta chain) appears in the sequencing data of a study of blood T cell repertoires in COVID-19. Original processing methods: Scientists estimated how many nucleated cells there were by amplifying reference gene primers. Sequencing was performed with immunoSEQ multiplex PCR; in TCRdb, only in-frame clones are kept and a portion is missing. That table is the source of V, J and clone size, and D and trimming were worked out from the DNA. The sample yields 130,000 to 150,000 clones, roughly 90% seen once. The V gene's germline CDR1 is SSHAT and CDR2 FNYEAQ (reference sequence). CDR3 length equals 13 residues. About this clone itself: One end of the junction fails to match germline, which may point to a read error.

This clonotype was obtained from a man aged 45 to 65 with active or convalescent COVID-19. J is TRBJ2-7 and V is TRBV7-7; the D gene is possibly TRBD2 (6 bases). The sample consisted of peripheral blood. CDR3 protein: CASSFNPGGEQYF. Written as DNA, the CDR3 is TGTGCTAGCAGCTTTAATCCCGGGGGAGAGCAGTACTTC.